Listed below are T cell receptor beta chains from one sample, sequenced in a study of cytomegalovirus exposure and HLA in healthy donors. The table came from immunoSEQ multiplex PCR; TCRdb's copy has only in-frame clones and leaves some out. The table has nearly 110,000 clones, 70% to 75% seen once. The sample comprised PBMCs. These receptors all come from a female donor in good health and CMV-seronegative. Each CDR3 is given without its conserved first and last residue. Clone sizes are given selectively: once, few, many, or a class where the clone is expanded.

15	once	TRBV7-6	ASSLVGSGSYKETQY
14	.	TRBV7-9	ASSSRPGSSTDTQY
11	.	TRBV19	ASSLTSQGEQF
15	.	TRBV7-3	ASSLYATGEGYNEQF
12	.	TRBV27	ASSPGVGTYEQY
13	.	TRBV6-1	ASSGGGGVNTEAF
16	.	TRBV7-8	ASSLYGRGRRANQPQH
13	.	TRBV7-6	ASSPGGSGRYEQY
13	.	TRBV7-2	ASSFASGFYNEQF
13	.	TRBV27	ASSYRTGGEETQY
15	.	TRBV5-1	ASSPRRGDSFGTEAF
12	few	TRBV29-1	STPGQGLGTEAF
13	once	TRBV4-3	ASSHRQGLSYEQY
17	.	TRBV5-4	ASSPDQGTPDGAKNIQY
14	.	TRBV12-5	ASGLVLGQTYNEQF
10	few	TRBV18	ASSQDSYEQY
11	.	TRBV28	ASRLGGKETQY
14	once	TRBV30	AWSVLAGKRSYEQY
15	once	TRBV5-1	ASSRGTSGRGTDTQY